A selection of T cell receptor beta chains follows, all from one sample in a study of neurological immune-mediated disorders. TCRdb used MiXCR to reprocess the 5' RACE reads, holding one entry per CDR3 protein. The table lists 40,000 or so distinct CDR3 sequences, less than 3.5% of them singletons, with more than 7.5% in the top ten. The sequencing input was PBMCs. The origin of the receptors is a woman aged 55-70 years with multiple sclerosis. Both conserved end residues are part of each CDR3. Size tells how often a clone was seen (once, few, many) or the class of an expanded clone, and some rows leave it out.

clone_size,v_call,j_call,cdr3_aa
many,TRBV7-6,TRBJ1-4,CASSVQATNEKLFF
many,TRBV20-1,TRBJ1-2,CSAARENNLYGYTF
many,TRBV7-2,TRBJ1-2,CASSTGTDGYTF
many,TRBV20-1,TRBJ2-3,CSATQRAGGTDTQYF
many,TRBV6-1,TRBJ2-7,CASTETAAYEQYF
many,TRBV28,TRBJ1-4,CASSPSPGEKLFF
many,TRBV5-1,TRBJ2-7,CASSLSVPWTGTYEQYF
many,TRBV5-1,TRBJ1-6,CASRTGQTKNSPLHF
many,TRBV29-1,TRBJ2-7,CSVEVPQAKYEQYF
many,TRBV7-6,TRBJ2-7,CASSLAGTGLAYEQYF
few,TRBV7-2,TRBJ2-3,CASSLNLRGGRDTQYF
-,TRBV5-1,TRBJ2-1,CASSLFDRDPNEQFF
many,TRBV9,TRBJ2-3,CASSVGDPITQYF
many,TRBV20-1,TRBJ2-7,CSPLLAGSYEQYF
many,TRBV5-1,TRBJ2-3,CASSLEHPATDTQYF
many,TRBV30,TRBJ1-2,CACTGGGYTF
many,TRBV28,TRBJ2-7,CASGGTRNEQYF